The clone carrying this T cell receptor beta chain was recorded only once. Assay used: immunoSEQ multiplex PCR; TCRdb lists only in-frame clones, some missing. This sample has 150,000 to 200,000 clones, with around four fifths found just once. The V gene end was trimmed by 6 bases and the J gene end by 12 bases; junction bases not matched to a gene: 5. The CDR3 is made up of 13 amino acids. Per germline, CDR1 MGHDK and CDR2 SYGVNS. This record comes from a study of blood T cell repertoires in COVID-19. Study details: The United States, Italy and Spain were the sources of the acute and convalescent COVID-19 samples.

This chain joins TRBV25-1 and TRBJ1-6; 10 nucleotides match TRBD1. The origin of this receptor is a woman older than 75 with active or convalescent COVID-19. The sequencing sample was made of peripheral blood. CDR3 in amino acids: CASRNGQGGPLHF. Here the CDR3 DNA reads TGTGCCAGCAGAAATGGACAGGGGGGACCCCTCCACTTT.